This T cell receptor (beta chain) was retrieved from a study of T cell responses to AZD1222 COVID-19 vaccine. The CDR3 extends over 15 amino acids. Per the germline V gene, CDR1 is MDHEN and CDR2 is SYDVKM. Trimming cost V 6 bases and J 4 bases; bases outside gene matches: 9. Assay used: immunoSEQ multiplex PCR; TCRdb lists only in-frame clones, some missing. The sample contains 100,000 to 150,000 clones, more than 70% of which appear only once. Study outcomes and limitations: Vaccine-associated CD4 TCRs spanned spike, dominant at 160-218 and 743-854. Baseline testing showed seropositivity in only six or seven AZD1222 recipients.

Of note for this clone: Its antigen is not known.

Sequencing used peripheral blood, obtained on day 0 of AZD1222 vaccination. This clonotype was sampled from an adult in good health. This rearrangement joins TRBV28 to TRBJ2-7; 10 nucleotides agree with TRBD1. As DNA, the CDR3 is TGTGCCAGCAGCCCATTAGACAGGGGGCGGTACGAGCAGTACTTC. It yields the protein CASSPLDRGRYEQYF. Full variable domain (outside the CDR3, taken from reference TRBV28 and TRBJ2-7): DVKVTQSSRYLVKRTGEKVFLECVQDMDHENMFWYRQDPGLGLRLIYFSYDVKMKEKGDIPEGYSVSREKKERFSLILESASTNQTSMYLCASSPLDRGRYEQYFGPGTRLTVT.